This TCR beta chain was identified in a study of technical replicates of blood from a few donors. Some clones are missing from TCRdb's copy, which holds only in-frame ones; the method was immunoSEQ multiplex PCR. The sample holds 95,000 to 100,000 clones, 96% seen once. Germline loops: CDR1 SGHDN, CDR2 FVKESK. V lost 3 bases and J lost 12; bases outside the gene matches: 14. The CDR3 totals 16 residues. V is TRBV14 and J is TRBJ2-1; 10 bases align to TRBD1. The source of this sequence is a human donor in good health. The sequencing input was T cells isolated from PBMCs. CDR3 in DNA: TGTGCCAGCAGCCACCTCCCCGGACAGGGGGATAACCCGCAGTTCTTC. This codes for CASSHLPGQGDNPQFF.